This T cell receptor beta chain was captured in a study of blood T cell repertoires in COVID-19. About the research overall: Italy, Spain and the United States were the sources of the convalescent and acute COVID-19 samples.

The V end lost 2 bases, the J end lost 10 bases, and 20 bases lay between the germline ends. This CDR3 region has 16 residues. Germline CDR1 and CDR2: MNHEY and SVGAGI. Measured with immunoSEQ multiplex PCR; TCRdb has only the in-frame clones, and not every one. Of about 320,000 clones in the sample, over 75% were seen once. The table lists this clone with a count of one. This sequence originates from a human donor in a cohort sampled during active COVID-19. The V call is TRBV6-5, the J call TRBJ1-4; possibly TRBD1 for D (6 bases). Sequencing was performed on peripheral blood. The CDR3 loop is CASSYTGLPWEGKLFF. CDR3 DNA sequence: TGTGCCAGCAGTTACACAGGGCTTCCTTGGGAAGGAAAACTGTTTTTT.